This TCR beta chain was sequenced in a study of PD-1 blockade in classical Hodgkin lymphoma. Overall study context: Nivolumab was administered to patients intravenously at 3 mg/kg every 2 weeks. Findings and caveats of the study: Complete responders' diversity at baseline resembled that of newly diagnosed patients. Reports indicated that newly diagnosed patients had lower baseline TCR diversity than healthy donors did.

Each patient relapsed following autologous stem cell transplantation, and prior brentuximab vedotin exposure differed. The protocol was immunoSEQ multiplex PCR, while the TCRdb copy is restricted to in-frame clones and leaves out a portion. The sample records nearly 25,000 clones, approximately 80% being singletons. Regarding this clone: The antigen is unknown.

The origin of this receptor is a human donor with classical Hodgkin lymphoma. The sample in question was peripheral blood mononuclear cells (PBMCs), obtained at baseline.

The CDR3 DNA is TGTGCCAGTAAGAGCGGGTACCAGCCCCAGCATTTT. It encodes CASKSGYQPQHF. This chain connects TRBV19 to TRBJ1-5; D gene ambiguous. Deletions cut 7 bases from V and 7 bases from J, with 11 bases between. In germline, CDR1 is LNHDA, CDR2 SQIVND (reference sequence). The CDR3 spans 12 residues.